This T cell receptor beta chain was sequenced in a study of early T cells in non-severe SARS-CoV-2 infection. Points from the study as a whole: VDJdb matching skewed toward anti-spike CD8 responses, missing private and CD4 specificities.

A remark on this clonotype: The antigen is unknown.

Unique molecular identifier tags were affixed to discrete cDNA molecules. TCRdb analysed the 5' RACE reads with MiXCR anew, one entry per CDR3 protein. The data contain tens of thousands of distinct CDR3 sequences, more than 9% of them seen just once; the ten biggest clones take up about 4.3%. Trimming took 5 bases from V and 8 from J, leaving 27 bases between them. CDR3 size: 17 residues. Germline CDR1 and CDR2: MNHEY and SVGAGI. The chain carries TRBV6-5 and TRBJ1-2, with D tentatively TRBD1 (6 bases). Sequencing was carried out using whole blood. The receptor comes from an adult who was a healthcare worker with PCR-confirmed SARS-CoV-2 infection or an uninfected control (not recorded which). For the CDR3, the DNA is TGTGCCAGCAGTCTACAACCAGGGGCACAGTCCCCTTTCGGCTACACCTTC. Its protein is CASSLQPGAQSPFGYTF.